The clone carrying this TCR beta chain has more than one count but fewer than ten. V gave up 0 bases and J gave up 7 bases, with 16 bases separating them. Germline CDR1 SGHVS, CDR2 FNYEAQ. This CDR3 contains 17 residues. The sample belongs to a study of T cells in Graves' hyperthyroidism and ophthalmopathy. Amplified TCR beta CDR3 regions derived from RNA transcripts. Researchers ran a first-round RT-PCR on the TCR CDR3 using the HTBI primer set. TCRdb analysed the multiplex PCR reads with MiXCR anew, one entry per CDR3 protein. The sample records about 640,000 distinct CDR3 sequences, about 20% being singletons.

The sequenced sample consisted of blood. The clonotype originates from a man aged 30 to 45 with Graves' ophthalmopathy. The V call is TRBV7-6, the J call TRBJ1-6; D gene uncertain. The CDR3 DNA reads TGTGCCAGCAGCTTAGCGACCGTGGTCCGAATGAATTCACCCCTCCACTTT. As protein: CASSLATVVRMNSPLHF.